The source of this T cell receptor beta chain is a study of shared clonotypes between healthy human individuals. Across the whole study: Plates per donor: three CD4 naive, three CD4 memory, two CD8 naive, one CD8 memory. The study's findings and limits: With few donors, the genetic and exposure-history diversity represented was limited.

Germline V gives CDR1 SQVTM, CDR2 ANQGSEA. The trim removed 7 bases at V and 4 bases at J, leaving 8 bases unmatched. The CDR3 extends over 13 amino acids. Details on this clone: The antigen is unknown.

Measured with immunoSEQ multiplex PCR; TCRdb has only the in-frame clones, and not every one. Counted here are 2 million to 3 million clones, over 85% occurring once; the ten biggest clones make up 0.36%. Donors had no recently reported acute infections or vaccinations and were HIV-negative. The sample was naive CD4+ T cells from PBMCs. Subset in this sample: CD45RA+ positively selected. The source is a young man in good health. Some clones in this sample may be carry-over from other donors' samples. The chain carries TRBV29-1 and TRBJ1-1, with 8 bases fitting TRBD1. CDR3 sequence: CSACRGRGTEAFF. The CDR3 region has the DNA TGCAGCGCATGCAGGGGGCGAGGCACTGAAGCTTTCTTT.